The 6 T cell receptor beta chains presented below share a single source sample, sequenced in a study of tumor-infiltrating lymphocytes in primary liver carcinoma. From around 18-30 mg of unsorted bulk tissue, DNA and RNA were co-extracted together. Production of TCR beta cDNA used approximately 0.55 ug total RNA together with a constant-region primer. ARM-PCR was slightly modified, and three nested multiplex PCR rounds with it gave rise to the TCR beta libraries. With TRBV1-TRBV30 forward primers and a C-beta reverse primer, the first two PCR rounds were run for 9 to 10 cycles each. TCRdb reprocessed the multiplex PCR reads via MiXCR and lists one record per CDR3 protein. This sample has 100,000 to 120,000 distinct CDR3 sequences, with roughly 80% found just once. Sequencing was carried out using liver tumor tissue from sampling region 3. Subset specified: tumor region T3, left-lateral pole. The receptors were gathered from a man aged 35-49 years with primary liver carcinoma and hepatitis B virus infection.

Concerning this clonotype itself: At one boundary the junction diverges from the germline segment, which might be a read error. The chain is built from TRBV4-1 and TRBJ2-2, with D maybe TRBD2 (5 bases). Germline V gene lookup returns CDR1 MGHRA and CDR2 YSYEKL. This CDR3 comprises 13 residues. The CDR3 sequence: CASSHAVVGELSF. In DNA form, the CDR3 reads TGCGCCAGCAGCCACGCCGTAGTCGGGGAGCTGTCTTTT.

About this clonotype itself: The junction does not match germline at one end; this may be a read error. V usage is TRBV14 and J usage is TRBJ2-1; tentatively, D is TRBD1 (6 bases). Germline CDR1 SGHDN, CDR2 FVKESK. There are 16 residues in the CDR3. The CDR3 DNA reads TGTGCAAGCAGCCCTAGGACAGTGTTGGGGTACAATAAGCAGTTCTTC. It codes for CASSPRTVLGYNKQFF.

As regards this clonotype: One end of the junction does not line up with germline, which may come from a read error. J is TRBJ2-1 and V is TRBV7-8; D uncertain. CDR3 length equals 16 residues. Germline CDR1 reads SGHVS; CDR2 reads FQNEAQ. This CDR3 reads CVSSLASGSSFCEQFF. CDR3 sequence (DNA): TGTGTCAGCAGCTTAGCCTCGGGTAGCTCATTCTGTGAGCAGTTCTTC.

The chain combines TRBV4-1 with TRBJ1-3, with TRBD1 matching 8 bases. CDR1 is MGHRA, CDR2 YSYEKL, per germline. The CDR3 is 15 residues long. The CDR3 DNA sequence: TGCGTCTGCAGTCCTACAGGGGGTACTGGAAACACCATATATTTT. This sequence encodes CVCSPTGGTGNTIYF.

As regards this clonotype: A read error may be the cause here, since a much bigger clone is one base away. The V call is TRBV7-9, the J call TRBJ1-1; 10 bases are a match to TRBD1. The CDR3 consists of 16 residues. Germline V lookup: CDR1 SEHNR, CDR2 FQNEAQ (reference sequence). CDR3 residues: CVSSARTGGGGTEAFF. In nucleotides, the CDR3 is TGTGTCAGCAGCGCCCGGACAGGGGGGGGTGGCACTGAAGCTTTCTTT.

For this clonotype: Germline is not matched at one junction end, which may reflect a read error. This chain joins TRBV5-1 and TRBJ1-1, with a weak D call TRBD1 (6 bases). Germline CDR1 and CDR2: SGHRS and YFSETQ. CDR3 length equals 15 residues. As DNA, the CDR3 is TGTGCCAGCAGCTCCAGGGGAAAGAAGAACACTGAAGCTTTCTTT. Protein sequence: CASSSRGKKNTEAFF. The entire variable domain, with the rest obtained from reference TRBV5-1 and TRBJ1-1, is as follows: KAGVTQTPRYLIKTRGQQVTLSCSPISGHRSVSWYQQTPGQGLQFLFEYFSETQRNKGNFPGRFSGRQFSNSRSEMNVSTLELGDSALYLCASSSRGKKNTEAFFGQGTRLTVV.